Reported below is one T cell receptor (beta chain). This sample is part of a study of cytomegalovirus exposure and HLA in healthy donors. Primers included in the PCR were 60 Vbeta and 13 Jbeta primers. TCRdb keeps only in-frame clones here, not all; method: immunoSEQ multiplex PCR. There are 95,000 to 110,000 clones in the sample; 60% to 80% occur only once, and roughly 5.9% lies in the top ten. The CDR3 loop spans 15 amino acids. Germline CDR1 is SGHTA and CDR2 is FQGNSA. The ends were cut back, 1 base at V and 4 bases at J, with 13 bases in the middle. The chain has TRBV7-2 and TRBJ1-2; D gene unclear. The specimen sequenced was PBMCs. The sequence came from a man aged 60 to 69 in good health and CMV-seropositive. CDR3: CASSLVPGNPYGYTF. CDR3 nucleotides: TGTGCCAGCAGCTTAGTGCCAGGAAATCCCTATGGCTACACCTTC.